This entry lists 6 T cell receptor beta chains sequenced from one sample in a study of blood T cell repertoires in COVID-19 (dated by TCRdb to about 2020). The library was prepared using the immunoSEQ multiplex PCR assay. Drawn from immuneACCESS, this table holds only the in-frame rearrangements with V and J called that TCRdb kept. Clones are partly lost; checked studies trace under half to an unresolved V gene and leave the rest unexplained. In all, the sample holds about 150,000 clones, and 82% of those were seen once. The ten biggest clones cover roughly 15% of the sample. Source material: peripheral blood. These receptors were obtained from a human donor with acute or convalescent COVID-19. The donor label of this sample is uncertain.

The genes are TRBV6-6 and TRBJ1-6; TRBD1 matches 8 bases. Germline loops: CDR1 MNHNY, CDR2 SVGAGI (reference sequence). There are 17 residues in the CDR3. V lost 5 bases, J lost 6 bases, and 12 bases stayed unmatched. CDR3 coding DNA: TGTGCCAGCAGTCGCCCTTCCGGGACAGGATCTAATTCACCCCTCCACTTT. It codes for CASSRPSGTGSNSPLHF.

The CDR3 loop is CAISETDRGGGYTF. CDR3 nucleotides: TGTGCCATCAGTGAGACAGACAGGGGGGGTGGCTACACCTTC. The chain carries TRBV10-3 and TRBJ1-2, with TRBD1 matching 9 bases. The junction had 5 bases not matched to a gene; V was cut back by 2 bases and J by 7 bases. The germline gives CDR1 ENHRY, CDR2 SYGVKD. The CDR3 has 14 residues.

This clone was seen more than once but under ten times. The chain couples TRBV6-5 to TRBJ1-5; TRBD1 is a possible D gene (6 bases). The CDR3 has 15 amino acids. The germline V gene encodes CDR1 MNHEY and CDR2 SVGAGI. V was pared by 9 bases and J by 5 bases, with 20 bases between. The CDR3 protein is CASGRGVEGHQPQHF. CDR3 coding DNA: TGTGCCAGTGGGAGGGGGGTGGAGGGACATCAGCCCCAGCATTTT.

The genes are TRBV11-2 and TRBJ2-1; 10 bases align to TRBD2. CDR3 length equals 15 residues. The germline V gene has CDR1 SGHAT and CDR2 FQNNGV. V shed 1 base, J shed 4 bases, and the junction held 1 base outside the gene matches. CDR3 loop: CASSLGAGGYNEQFF. The CDR3 DNA reads as TGTGCCAGCAGCTTAGGAGCGGGGGGGTACAATGAGCAGTTCTTC.

This clone appeared a few times. The chain uses TRBV6-5 and TRBJ1-5; 7 positions agree with TRBD1. Germline V gives CDR1 MNHEY, CDR2 SVGAGI. Unmatched junction bases numbered 8, after V lost 6 bases and J lost 6 bases. This CDR3 has 14 amino acids. The CDR3: CASREGTDPQPQHF. In DNA, the CDR3 is TGTGCCAGCAGGGAGGGGACAGACCCTCAGCCCCAGCATTTT.

The rearrangement links TRBV3-1 (or the pseudogene TRBV3-2) to TRBJ2-7; 8 bases line up with TRBD2. With V trimmed by 4 bases and J by 7 bases, 9 bases remained unmatched. CDR1 and CDR2 from the germline V gene are LGHDT and YNNKEL (reference sequence). CDR3 size: 14 residues. The CDR3 DNA sequence: TGTGCCAGCAGCCCGGGGGGGTACCGTGGGGAGCAGTACTTC. Residues: CASSPGGYRGEQYF.